The rows below give T cell receptor beta chains drawn from one sample of a study of T cell responses to AZD1222 COVID-19 vaccine. Generated by immunoSEQ multiplex PCR, the TCRdb table keeps only in-frame clones and is missing some. Among 140,000 or so clones listed, 80% to 90% were seen once. Sequences were derived from peripheral blood, sampled on day 0 of AZD1222 vaccination. The receptor set was obtained from an adult in good health. CDR3s include the opening cysteine and the closing phenylalanine or tryptophan. A D gene is named only where the DNA matches it firmly. Part of the rows lack a size; the others show once, few, many or a class for expanded clones.

d_gene | j_gene | v_gene | abundance | CDR3nt | CDR3aa
- | TRBJ1-1 | TRBV7-8 | - | TGTGCCAGCAGCTCAAACAGGGATTTTACCAAGACTGAAGCTTTCTTT | CASSSNRDFTKTEAFF
- | TRBJ2-7 | TRBV6-6 | - | TGTGCCAGCATCCGGGGGCAGACCTCTGGAGAGCAGTACTTC | CASIRGQTSGEQYF
TRBD1 | TRBJ2-7 | TRBV5-1 | - | TGCGCCAGCAGCTGGTCGGGGGACAGGGCCTACGAGCAGTACTTC | CASSWSGDRAYEQYF
TRBD2 | TRBJ2-7 | TRBV7-8 | - | TGTGCCAGCAGCACCAGGACTAGCGGAAAATACGAGCAGTACTTC | CASSTRTSGKYEQYF
TRBD2 | TRBJ2-3 | TRBV5-8 | - | TGTGCCTCTTGCTGGGGGACTAGCGATCGTGATACGCAGTATTTT | CASCWGTSDRDTQYF
TRBD1 | TRBJ2-7 | TRBV18 | - | TGTGCCAGCTCAATTCTGGCCCCTCCCGGACAGGGAGGACCCTACGAGCAGTACTTC | CASSILAPPGQGGPYEQYF
TRBD1 | TRBJ1-2 | TRBV10-2 | - | TGCGCCAGTTTAGAACCGGGACAGGGGCCCTATGGCTACACCTTC | CASLEPGQGPYGYTF
- | TRBJ2-1 | TRBV19 | - | TGTGCCAGTAGTATCAGCGGGCGCTCCTACAATGAGCAGTTCTTC | CASSISGRSYNEQFF
- | TRBJ1-2 | TRBV6-1 | - | TGTGCCAGCAGTGAAGCGCTCTTCAGTTTGAATGGCTACACCTTC | CASSEALFSLNGYTF
- | TRBJ2-7 | TRBV5-1 | - | TGCGCCAGCAGCTTGGGCTACGAGCAGTACTTC | CASSLGYEQYF
TRBD1 | TRBJ1-1 | TRBV29-1 | - | TGCAGCGGAGATAGACAGGGGTACTACACTGAAGCTTTCTTT | CSGDRQGYYTEAFF
TRBD2 | TRBJ2-3 | TRBV2 | - | TGTGCCAGCAGTGCCGGGACTAGCGGGATCACAGATACGCAGTATTTT | CASSAGTSGITDTQYF
- | TRBJ1-2 | TRBV6-5 | - | TGTGCCAGCAGTTACTCGAGGGAATGGGGTACCTATGGCTACACCTTC | CASSYSREWGTYGYTF
- | TRBJ1-2 | TRBV5-1 | - | TGCGCCAGCTATGCCCCCAAGACAGAGGACAGCAACTATGGCTACACCTTC | CASYAPKTEDSNYGYTF
- | TRBJ2-3 | TRBV13 | - | TGTGCCAGCAGCGCGGGGTTGACGCAGTATTTT | CASSAGLTQYF
- | TRBJ1-2 | TRBV5-4 | - | TGTGCCAGCAGCTTCAGGAGTGGGAGCAGCTATGGCTACACCTTC | CASSFRSGSSYGYTF
- | TRBJ1-6 | TRBV4-2 | - | TGTGCCAGCAGCCAAGATCTTTTCGAGCACTCCTATAATTCACCCCTCCACTTT | CASSQDLFEHSYNSPLHF
- | TRBJ1-2 | TRBV27 | - | TGTGCCAGCAGTTTATCTGGCTATGGCTACACCTTC | CASSLSGYGYTF
- | TRBJ2-3 | TRBV18 | - | TGTGCCAGCTCACCCTCTAACGGGGGAAAAGATACGCAGTATTTT | CASSPSNGGKDTQYF
- | TRBJ2-1 | TRBV7-2 | - | TGTGCCAGCAGCTTATACCTGTTAAAGCAGTTCTTC | CASSLYLLKQFF
- | TRBJ2-7 | TRBV13 | - | TGTGCCAGCAGCCGGGCGGGGCTCGAGCAGTACTTC | CASSRAGLEQYF
- | TRBJ1-2 | TRBV15 | - | TGTGCCACCAGCAAAGATAGGATACTATATGGCTACACCTTC | CATSKDRILYGYTF
- | TRBJ2-7 | TRBV6-5 | - | TGTGCCAGCAGTTACGCCGGTGGGGGGGGCCGGTACGAGCAGTACTTC | CASSYAGGGGRYEQYF
TRBD2 | TRBJ2-7 | TRBV5-3 | - | TGTGCCAGAAGCTTGGGACCCCGGCTAGCGGGAGCCGACCCCGAGGGGGAGCAGTACTTC | CARSLGPRLAGADPEGEQYF
- | TRBJ1-3 | TRBV18 | once | TGTGCCAGCTCACCCTGGGGCTCTGGAAACACCATATATTTT | CASSPWGSGNTIYF
- | TRBJ1-1 | TRBV5-1 | - | TGCGCCAGCAGCTACGCGACAGGCGGATCGGGTGAAGCTTTCTTT | CASSYATGGSGEAFF
TRBD2 | TRBJ2-3 | TRBV23-1 | - | TGCGCCAGCAGTCAAGCTAGCGGGATTTGGGTTTGCACAGATACGCAGTATTTT | CASSQASGIWVCTDTQYF
- | TRBJ1-1 | TRBV6-1 | - | TGTGCCAGCAGTGAAAGAACGGGCACTGAAGCTTTCTTT | CASSERTGTEAFF
- | TRBJ1-1 | TRBV4-1 | - | TGCGCCAGCAGCCAGCTTGTACAGGGAGATGTGGAAGCTTTCTTT | CASSQLVQGDVEAFF
- | TRBJ1-5 | TRBV7-8 | - | TGTGCCAGCAGGTTAGGCGGGCGGGGATCGGTTCCCCAGCATTTT | CASRLGGRGSVPQHF
- | TRBJ1-3 | TRBV5-8 | - | TGTGCCAGCAGCGTTGGGTTCGTGAGCTCTGGAAACACCATATATTTT | CASSVGFVSSGNTIYF
- | TRBJ1-3 | TRBV19 | - | TGTGCCAGTAGTATACTCCCCGGAAACACCATATATTTT | CASSILPGNTIYF
- | TRBJ1-5 | TRBV6-5 | - | TGTGCCAGCAGTTACGCGTTTGGACAGCCCCAGCATTTT | CASSYAFGQPQHF
- | TRBJ1-2 | TRBV5-1 | - | TGCGCCAGCAGCCCGCCTTTGTCTCCTGGCTACACCTTC | CASSPPLSPGYTF
- | TRBJ1-1 | TRBV10-3 | - | TGTGCCATCAGTGAGTCCTTCGGAGAGAGCACTGAAGCTTTCTTT | CAISESFGESTEAFF
- | TRBJ1-5 | TRBV24-1 | - | TGTGCCACCAGTGATTCGGGTAGCAATCAGCCCCAGCATTTT | CATSDSGSNQPQHF
- | TRBJ1-4 | TRBV7-8 | once | TGTGCCAGCAGCTTAGTTGGGGGTTCTAATGAAAAACTGTTTTTT | CASSLVGGSNEKLFF
TRBD1 | TRBJ1-4 | TRBV9 | once | TGTGCCAGCAGCGCCACAGGGGTTGCTAATGAAAAACTGTTTTTT | CASSATGVANEKLFF
- | TRBJ1-2 | TRBV7-9 | - | TGTGCCAGCAGCTTAAGGTCGGGGGGATATGGCTACACCTTC | CASSLRSGGYGYTF
TRBD1 | TRBJ2-5 | TRBV6-5 | - | TGTGCCAGCGGCCCGGACAGGGCAGAGACCCAGTACTTC | CASGPDRAETQYF
- | TRBJ2-7 | TRBV5-1 | - | TGCGCCAGCAGCTTGGGGGGACAACTCTACGAGCAGTACTTC | CASSLGGQLYEQYF
- | TRBJ2-5 | TRBV2 | once | TGTGCCAGCTTCGGGATTCGGGGGAAAGAGACCCAGTACTTC | CASFGIRGKETQYF